The rows below give T cell receptor beta chains drawn from one sample of a study of blood T cell repertoires in COVID-19. Sequencing used immunoSEQ multiplex PCR; TCRdb keeps in-frame clones, though not all of them. The sample lists 97,000 or so clones; roughly 80% were seen once. Sequenced: peripheral blood. Receptor source: a man aged 80 or over with acute or convalescent COVID-19. Each CDR3 is given with its conserved first and last residue. Fields, in order: clone size, CDR3 length, V gene, D gene, J gene, CDR3 protein, CDR3 DNA. D genes are given only for firm matches. Size tells how often a clone was seen (once, few, many) or the class of an expanded clone, and some rows leave it out.

>-|17|TRBV19|TRBD1|TRBJ1-5
CASSPRGTGTSNQPQHF
TGTGCCAGTAGTCCCCGAGGGACAGGGACTAGCAATCAGCCCCAGCATTTT
>-|14|TRBV27|TRBD2|TRBJ2-7
CASSPLAGAYEQYF
TGTGCCAGCAGTCCCCTGGCGGGAGCCTACGAGCAGTACTTC
>few|14|TRBV7-2|-|TRBJ1-1
CASSFRPGDTEAFF
TGTGCCAGCAGCTTTAGGCCAGGGGATACTGAAGCTTTCTTT
>-|15|TRBV19|-|TRBJ2-1
CASSTYLASYNEQFF
TGTGCCAGTAGTACCTATTTAGCGTCCTACAATGAGCAGTTCTTC
>-|13|TRBV6-5|-|TRBJ2-2
CASRQENTGELFF
TGTGCCAGCCGCCAGGAGAACACCGGGGAGCTGTTTTTT
>-|15|TRBV25-1|TRBD1|TRBJ1-4
CASSEGQGANEKLFF
TGTGCCAGCAGTGAAGGACAGGGCGCTAATGAAAAACTGTTTTTT
>-|15|TRBV27|-|TRBJ1-5
CASRPDSVNWQPQHF
TGTGCCAGCAGGCCAGACAGCGTAAATTGGCAGCCCCAGCATTTT
>-|14|TRBV29-1|-|TRBJ1-1
CSVGQGNINTEAFF
TGCAGCGTTGGCCAGGGGAATATCAACACTGAAGCTTTCTTT
>once|14|TRBV9|-|TRBJ1-2
CASSVAGDFYGYTF
TGTGCCAGCAGCGTAGCGGGGGATTTCTATGGCTACACCTTC
>-|15|TRBV7-9|TRBD1|TRBJ2-7
CASSEGTGGLYEQYF
TGTGCCAGCAGCGAGGGGACAGGGGGTCTCTACGAGCAGTACTTC
>-|14|TRBV28|-|TRBJ1-2
CASSRQVGGYGYTF
TGTGCCAGCTCCCGCCAGGTCGGGGGCTATGGCTACACCTTC
>-|15|TRBV7-2|-|TRBJ1-1
CASSGPGQMNTEAFF
TGTGCCAGCAGCGGACCGGGACAAATGAACACTGAAGCTTTCTTT
>-|13|TRBV5-4|TRBD1|TRBJ1-2
CASSLDRVGGYTF
TGTGCCAGCAGCTTAGACAGGGTTGGTGGCTACACCTTC
>-|13|TRBV19|-|TRBJ2-7
CASSSDSSYEQYF
TGTGCCAGTAGTTCGGACAGCTCCTACGAGCAGTACTTC
>-|16|TRBV6-5|-|TRBJ1-2
CASSYSNYRESYGYTF
TGTGCCAGCAGTTACTCGAATTACAGGGAGAGCTATGGCTACACCTTC
>-|19|TRBV9|TRBD2|TRBJ2-1
CASSGPRTSGLFWYNEQFF
TGTGCCAGCAGCGGCCCTCGGACTAGCGGACTCTTTTGGTACAATGAGCAGTTCTTC
>once|15|TRBV5-6|TRBD1|TRBJ2-7
CASSLFGQGSYEQYF
TGTGCCAGCAGCTTGTTTGGACAGGGATCCTACGAGCAGTACTTC
>-|16|TRBV4-3|TRBD2|TRBJ2-1
CASSQDPLAGNNEQFF
TGCGCCAGCAGCCAAGATCCACTAGCGGGAAACAATGAGCAGTTCTTC
>-|14|TRBV2|TRBD1|TRBJ1-5
CASRATGSNQPQHF
TGTGCCAGCAGGGCGACAGGGAGTAATCAGCCCCAGCATTTT
>-|13|TRBV6-2/TRBV6-3|-|TRBJ1-2
CASSQPPTSGYTF
TGTGCCAGCAGCCAACCCCCCACAAGTGGCTACACCTTC
>-|12|TRBV3-1/TRBV3-2|-|TRBJ2-3
CASSLPGEAQYF
TGTGCCAGCAGCCTCCCGGGAGAAGCGCAGTATTTT
>-|15|TRBV7-2|-|TRBJ2-1
CASSLLGGSYNEQFF
TGTGCCAGCAGCTTATTAGGCGGCTCCTACAATGAGCAGTTCTTC
>-|15|TRBV3-1/TRBV3-2|TRBD1|TRBJ1-4
CASSQTTGAGEKLFF
TGTGCCAGCAGCCAGACGACAGGGGCGGGGGAAAAACTGTTTTTT
>-|19|TRBV19|TRBD1|TRBJ1-2
CASSMGGRPGQGRWYGYTF
TGTGCCAGTAGTATGGGTGGCCGACCGGGACAGGGGAGATGGTATGGCTACACCTTC
>-|11|TRBV6-2/TRBV6-3|-|TRBJ1-1
CASSYLAEAFF
TGTGCCAGCAGTTACCTCGCGGAAGCTTTCTTT
>-|13|TRBV9|-|TRBJ1-1
CASSVEFGAEAFF
TGTGCCAGCAGCGTAGAGTTCGGGGCTGAAGCTTTCTTT
>once|17|TRBV7-2|-|TRBJ1-2
CASSSGRGARLRPHYTF
TGTGCCAGCAGCTCGGGACGGGGGGCGAGGTTGCGCCCACACTACACCTTC
>-|14|TRBV6-4|TRBD2|TRBJ2-1
CASSLREGYNEQFF
TGTGCCAGCAGTCTTAGGGAGGGCTACAATGAGCAGTTCTTC
>-|18|TRBV5-1|TRBD2|TRBJ2-6
CASSLALAGNSGANVLTF
TGCGCCAGCAGCTTGGCACTAGCGGGGAACTCTGGGGCCAACGTCCTGACTTTC
>-|15|TRBV9|TRBD1|TRBJ2-7
CASSVVAGGSAEQYF
TGTGCCAGCAGCGTAGTGGCAGGGGGTTCCGCCGAGCAGTACTTC
>-|13|TRBV24-1|-|TRBJ1-1
CATSSPVNTEAFF
TGTGCCACCAGCTCGCCGGTTAACACTGAAGCTTTCTTT
>few|13|TRBV19|TRBD1|TRBJ1-5
CASKGTGNQPQHF
TGTGCCAGTAAGGGGACAGGGAATCAGCCCCAGCATTTT
>-|11|TRBV12-3/TRBV12-4|-|TRBJ1-3
CASSFGTGSHF
-
>-|17|TRBV5-6|TRBD2|TRBJ2-5
CASSFFPGGAGQETQYF
TGTGCCAGCTCTTTCTTTCCGGGGGGGGCCGGGCAAGAGACCCAGTACTTC
>-|17|TRBV19|-|TRBJ1-6
CASSMGGAMRGNSPLHF
TGTGCCAGTAGTATGGGAGGGGCCATGCGAGGTAATTCACCCCTCCACTTT
>-|14|TRBV2|-|TRBJ1-3
CASSEVLSGNTIYF
TGTGCCAGCAGTGAAGTTCTCTCTGGAAACACCATATATTTT
>-|16|TRBV19|-|TRBJ1-5
CASSTTGFGGNQPQHF
TGTGCCAGTAGTACTACAGGGTTCGGGGGCAATCAGCCCCAGCATTTT
>-|14|TRBV30|TRBD1|TRBJ1-5
CAWSVQGGSQPQHF
TGTGCCTGGAGTGTACAGGGGGGAAGTCAGCCCCAGCATTTT
>-|15|TRBV6-5|-|TRBJ2-5
CAPKGGTDKCETQYF
TGTGCCCCCAAAGGCGGGACAGACAAATGCGAGACCCAGTACTTC
>few|14|TRBV7-9|TRBD2|TRBJ2-2
CASSFETSAGELFF
TGTGCCAGCAGCTTCGAGACTAGCGCCGGGGAGCTGTTTTTT
>few|11|TRBV11-3|-|TRBJ1-3
CASSPGNTIYF
TGTGCCAGCAGCCCGGGGAACACCATATATTTT
>-|13|TRBV29-1|-|TRBJ1-2
CSVGGANNYGYTF
TGCAGCGTTGGGGGAGCGAATAACTATGGCTACACCTTC
>-|14|TRBV30|TRBD1|TRBJ1-5
CAWSAGQGNQPQHF
TGTGCCTGGAGTGCGGGACAGGGGAACCAGCCCCAGCATTTT
>-|15|TRBV5-1|TRBD1|TRBJ1-6
CASNPTGQGDSPLHF
TGCGCCAGCAATCCTACGGGACAGGGAGATTCACCCCTCCACTTT
>-|14|TRBV3-1/TRBV3-2|-|TRBJ1-2
CASSGDTLNYGYTF
TGTGCCAGCAGCGGGGACACCTTAAACTATGGCTACACCTTC
>-|14|TRBV27|TRBD1|TRBJ1-5
CASSRYRGVQPQHF
TGTGCCAGCAGCCGTTACAGGGGAGTTCAGCCCCAGCATTTT
>-|21|TRBV27|TRBD2|TRBJ2-5
CASSPSPGGTSGRLFRETQYF
TGTGCCAGCAGCCCCAGCCCGGGGGGCACTAGCGGGAGGCTTTTCCGAGAGACCCAGTACTTC
>-|14|TRBV9|TRBD1|TRBJ2-1
CASSGGTGINEQFF
TGTGCCAGCAGCGGGGGGACAGGGATTAATGAGCAGTTCTTC
>few|16|TRBV28|-|TRBJ2-6
CASRDFPLSGANVLTF
TGTGCCAGCAGGGACTTCCCCCTCTCTGGGGCCAACGTCCTGACTTTC